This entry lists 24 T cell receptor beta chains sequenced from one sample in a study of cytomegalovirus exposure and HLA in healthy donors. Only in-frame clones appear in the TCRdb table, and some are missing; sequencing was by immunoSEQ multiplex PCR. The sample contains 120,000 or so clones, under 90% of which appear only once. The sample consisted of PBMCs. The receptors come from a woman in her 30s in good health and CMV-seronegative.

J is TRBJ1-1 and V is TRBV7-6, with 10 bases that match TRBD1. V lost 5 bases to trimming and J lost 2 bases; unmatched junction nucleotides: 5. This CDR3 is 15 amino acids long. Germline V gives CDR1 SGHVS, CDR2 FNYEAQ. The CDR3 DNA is TGTGCCAGCAGCAACGACAGGGGGCGTAACACTGAAGCTTTCTTT. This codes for CASSNDRGRNTEAFF.

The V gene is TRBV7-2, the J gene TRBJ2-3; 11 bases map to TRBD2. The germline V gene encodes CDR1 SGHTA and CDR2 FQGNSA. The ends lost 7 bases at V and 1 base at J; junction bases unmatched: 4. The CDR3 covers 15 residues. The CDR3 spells CASTPLAGGTDTQYF. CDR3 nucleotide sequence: TGTGCCAGCACCCCACTAGCGGGGGGCACAGATACGCAGTATTTT.

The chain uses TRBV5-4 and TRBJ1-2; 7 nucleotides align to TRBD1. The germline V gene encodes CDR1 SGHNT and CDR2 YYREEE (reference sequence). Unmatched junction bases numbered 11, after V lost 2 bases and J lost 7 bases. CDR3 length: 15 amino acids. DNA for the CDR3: TGTGCCAGCAGCTTACCGCATCAGGGGGTGGGTGGCTACACCTTC. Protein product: CASSLPHQGVGGYTF.

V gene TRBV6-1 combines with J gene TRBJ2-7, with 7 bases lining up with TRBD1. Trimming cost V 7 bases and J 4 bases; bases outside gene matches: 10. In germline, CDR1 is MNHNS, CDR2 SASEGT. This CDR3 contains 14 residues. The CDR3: CASIPGQPPYEQYF. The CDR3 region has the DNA TGTGCCAGCATCCCGGGACAGCCTCCATACGAGCAGTACTTC.

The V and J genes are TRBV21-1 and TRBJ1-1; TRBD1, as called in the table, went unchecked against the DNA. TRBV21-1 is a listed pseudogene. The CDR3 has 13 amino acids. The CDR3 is CAFGTAKNTEAFF. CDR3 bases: TGTGCCTTCGGGACAGCTAAGAACACTGAAGCTTTCTTT.

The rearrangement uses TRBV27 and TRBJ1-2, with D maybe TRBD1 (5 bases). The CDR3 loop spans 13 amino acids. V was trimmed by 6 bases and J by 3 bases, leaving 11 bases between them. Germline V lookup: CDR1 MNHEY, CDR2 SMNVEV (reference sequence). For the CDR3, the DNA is TGTGCCAGCAGCGAAACAGGTGACTATGGCTACACCTTC. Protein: CASSETGDYGYTF.

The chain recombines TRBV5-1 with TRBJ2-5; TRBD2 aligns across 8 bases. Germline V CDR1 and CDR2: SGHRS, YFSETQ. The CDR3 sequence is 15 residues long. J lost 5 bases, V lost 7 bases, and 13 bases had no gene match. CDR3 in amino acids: CASQASGGAGETQYF. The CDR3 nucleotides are TGCGCCAGCCAAGCGTCCGGGGGGGCCGGGGAGACCCAGTACTTC.

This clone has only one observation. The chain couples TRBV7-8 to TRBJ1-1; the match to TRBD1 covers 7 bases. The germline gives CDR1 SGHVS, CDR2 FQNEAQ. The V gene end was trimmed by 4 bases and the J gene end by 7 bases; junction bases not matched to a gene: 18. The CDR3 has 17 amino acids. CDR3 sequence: CASSYRQGNFIVGEAFF. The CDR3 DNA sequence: TGTGCCAGCAGCTACCGACAGGGAAATTTTATCGTCGGTGAAGCTTTCTTT.

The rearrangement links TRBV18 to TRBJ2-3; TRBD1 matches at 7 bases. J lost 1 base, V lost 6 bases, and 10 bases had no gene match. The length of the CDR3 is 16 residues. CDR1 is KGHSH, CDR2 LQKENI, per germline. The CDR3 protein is CASSNIQGQGTDTQYF. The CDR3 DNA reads TGTGCCAGCTCGAATATACAGGGGCAAGGCACAGATACGCAGTATTTT. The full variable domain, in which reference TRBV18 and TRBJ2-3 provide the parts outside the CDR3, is NAGVMQNPRHLVRRRGQEARLRCSPMKGHSHVYWYRQLPEEGLKFMVYLQKENIIDESGMPKERFSAEFPKEGPSILRIQQVVRGDSAAYFCASSNIQGQGTDTQYFGPGTRLTVL.

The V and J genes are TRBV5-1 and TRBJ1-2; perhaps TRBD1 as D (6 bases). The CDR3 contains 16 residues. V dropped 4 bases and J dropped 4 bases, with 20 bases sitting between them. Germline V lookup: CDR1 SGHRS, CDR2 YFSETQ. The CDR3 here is CASSPIPRGAPYGYTF. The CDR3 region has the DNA TGCGCCAGCAGCCCGATACCCCGGGGGGCTCCCTATGGCTACACCTTC.

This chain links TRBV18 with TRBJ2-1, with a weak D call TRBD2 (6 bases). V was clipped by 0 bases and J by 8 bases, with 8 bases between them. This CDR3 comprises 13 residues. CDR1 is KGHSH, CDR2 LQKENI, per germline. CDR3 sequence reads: CASSPPRGDEQFF. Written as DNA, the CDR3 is TGTGCCAGCTCACCACCGCGGGGTGATGAGCAGTTCTTC.

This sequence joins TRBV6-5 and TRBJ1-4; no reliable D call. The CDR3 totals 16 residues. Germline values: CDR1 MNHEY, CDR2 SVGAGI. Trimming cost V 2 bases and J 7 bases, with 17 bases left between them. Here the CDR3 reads CASSYRSAKPGEKLFF. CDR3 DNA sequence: TGTGCCAGCAGTTACCGGTCCGCCAAGCCCGGTGAAAAACTGTTTTTT.

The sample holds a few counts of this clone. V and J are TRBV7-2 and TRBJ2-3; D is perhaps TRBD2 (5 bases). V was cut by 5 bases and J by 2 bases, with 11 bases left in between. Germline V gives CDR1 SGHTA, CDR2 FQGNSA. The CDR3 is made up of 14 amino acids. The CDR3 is CASSLGLSTDTQYF. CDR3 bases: TGTGCCAGCAGCCTTGGACTTTCCACAGATACGCAGTATTTT.

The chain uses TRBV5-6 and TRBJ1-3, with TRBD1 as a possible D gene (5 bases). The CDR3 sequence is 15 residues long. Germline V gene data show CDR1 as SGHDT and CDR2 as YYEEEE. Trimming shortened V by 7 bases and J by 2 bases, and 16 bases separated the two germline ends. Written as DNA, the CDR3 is TGTGCCAGCGGGGCGGCAAGAAACCCTGGAAACACCATATATTTT. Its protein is CASGAARNPGNTIYF.

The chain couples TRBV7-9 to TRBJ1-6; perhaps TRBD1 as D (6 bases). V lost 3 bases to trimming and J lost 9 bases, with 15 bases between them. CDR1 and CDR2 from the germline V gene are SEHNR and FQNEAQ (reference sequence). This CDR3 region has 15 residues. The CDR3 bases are TGTGCCAGCAGCTTGGCAGGGGTACTTGGTTCACCCCTCCACTTT. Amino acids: CASSLAGVLGSPLHF.

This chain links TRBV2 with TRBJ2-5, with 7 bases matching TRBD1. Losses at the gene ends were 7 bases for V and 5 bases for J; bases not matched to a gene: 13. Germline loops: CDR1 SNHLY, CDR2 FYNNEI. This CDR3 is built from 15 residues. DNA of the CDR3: TGTGCCAGCACCTCACAGGGGTCGCTCTGGGAGACCCAGTACTTC. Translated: CASTSQGSLWETQYF.

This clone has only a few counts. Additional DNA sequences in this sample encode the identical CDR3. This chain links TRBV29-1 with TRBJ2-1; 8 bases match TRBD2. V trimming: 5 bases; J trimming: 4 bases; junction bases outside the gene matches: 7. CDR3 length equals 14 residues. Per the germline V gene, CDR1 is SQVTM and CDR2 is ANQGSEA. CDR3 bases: TGCAGCGTTCGCTTGGCGGGGGGATACAATGAGCAGTTCTTC. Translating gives CSVRLAGGYNEQFF.

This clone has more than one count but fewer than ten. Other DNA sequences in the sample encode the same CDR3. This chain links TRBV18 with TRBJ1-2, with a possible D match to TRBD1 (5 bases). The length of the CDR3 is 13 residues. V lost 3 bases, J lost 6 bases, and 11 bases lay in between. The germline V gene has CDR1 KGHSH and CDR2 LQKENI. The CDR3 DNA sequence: TGTGCCAGCTCACCCAGCCGGGGGGATGGCTACACCTTC. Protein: CASSPSRGDGYTF.

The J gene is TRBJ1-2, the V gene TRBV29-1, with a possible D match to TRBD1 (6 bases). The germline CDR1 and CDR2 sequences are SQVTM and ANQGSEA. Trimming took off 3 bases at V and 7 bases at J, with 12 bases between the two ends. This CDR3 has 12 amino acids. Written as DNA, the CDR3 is TGCAGCGTTGACCCGGGACAAGGTGGCTACACCTTC. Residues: CSVDPGQGGYTF.

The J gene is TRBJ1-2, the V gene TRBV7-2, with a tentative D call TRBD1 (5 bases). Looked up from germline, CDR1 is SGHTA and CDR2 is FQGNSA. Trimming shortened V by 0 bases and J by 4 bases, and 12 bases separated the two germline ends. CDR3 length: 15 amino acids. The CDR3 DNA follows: TGTGCCAGCAGCTTAGCGGGAGGGCAGGGCTATGGCTACACCTTC. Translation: CASSLAGGQGYGYTF.

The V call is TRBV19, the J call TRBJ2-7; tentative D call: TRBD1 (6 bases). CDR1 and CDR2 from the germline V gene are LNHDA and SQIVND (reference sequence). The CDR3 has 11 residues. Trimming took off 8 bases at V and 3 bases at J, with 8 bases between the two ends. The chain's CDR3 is CASGQFYEQYF. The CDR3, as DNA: TGTGCCAGTGGACAGTTCTACGAGCAGTACTTC.

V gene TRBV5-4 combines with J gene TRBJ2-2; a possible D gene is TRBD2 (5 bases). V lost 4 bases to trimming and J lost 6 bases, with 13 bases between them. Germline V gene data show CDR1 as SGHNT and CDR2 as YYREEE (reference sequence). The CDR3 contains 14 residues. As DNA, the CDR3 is TGTGCCAGCAGCCCGGATTACGGGGCCGGGGAGCTGTTTTTT. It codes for CASSPDYGAGELFF.

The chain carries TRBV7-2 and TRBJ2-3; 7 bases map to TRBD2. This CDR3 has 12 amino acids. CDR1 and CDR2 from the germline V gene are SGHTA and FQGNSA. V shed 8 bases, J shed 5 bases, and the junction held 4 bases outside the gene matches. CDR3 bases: TGTGCCAGCCGGAGCGGGGTAGATACGCAGTATTTT. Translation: CASRSGVDTQYF.

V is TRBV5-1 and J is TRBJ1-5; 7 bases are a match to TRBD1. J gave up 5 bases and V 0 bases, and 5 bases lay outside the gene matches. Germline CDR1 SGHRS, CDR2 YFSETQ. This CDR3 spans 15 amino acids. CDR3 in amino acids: CASSLAGTEHQPQHF. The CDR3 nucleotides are TGCGCCAGCAGCTTGGCGGGGACAGAGCATCAGCCCCAGCATTTT.